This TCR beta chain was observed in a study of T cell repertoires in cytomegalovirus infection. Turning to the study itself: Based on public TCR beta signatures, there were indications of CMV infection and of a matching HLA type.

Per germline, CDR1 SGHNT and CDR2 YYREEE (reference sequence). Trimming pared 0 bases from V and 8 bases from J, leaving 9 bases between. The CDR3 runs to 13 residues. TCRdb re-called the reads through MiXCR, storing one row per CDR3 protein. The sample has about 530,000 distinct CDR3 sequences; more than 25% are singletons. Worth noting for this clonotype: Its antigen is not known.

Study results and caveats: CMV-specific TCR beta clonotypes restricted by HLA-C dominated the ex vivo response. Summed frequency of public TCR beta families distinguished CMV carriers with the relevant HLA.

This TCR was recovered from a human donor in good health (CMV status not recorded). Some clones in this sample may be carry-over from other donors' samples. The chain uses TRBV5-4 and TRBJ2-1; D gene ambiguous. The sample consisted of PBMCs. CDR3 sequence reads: CASSLEPRDEQFF. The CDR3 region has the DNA TGTGCCAGCAGCTTGGAGCCGAGAGATGAGCAGTTCTTC.